Shown below are 26 T cell receptor beta chains from a single sample sequenced in a study of T cell responses to AZD1222 COVID-19 vaccine. Data came from immunoSEQ multiplex PCR; TCRdb stores just in-frame clones and leaves some out. The table has fewer than 100,000 clones, around 90% seen once. Sequences were derived from peripheral blood, sampled 28 days after the second AZD1222 dose. The receptor source for this set is an adult who received the AZD1222 COVID-19 vaccine.

The V gene is TRBV4-2, the J gene TRBJ1-6, with 8 bases aligning to TRBD1. Germline V gene lookup returns CDR1 LGHNA and CDR2 YNFKEQ. CDR3 size: 16 residues. With 0 bases clipped from V and 9 bases from J, the junction kept 7 bases outside the gene matches. The CDR3, as DNA: TGTGCCAGCAGCCAAGATGTCAGGGGGCAGGGTTCACCCCTCCACTTT. Translation gives CASSQDVRGQGSPLHF.

The rearrangement joins TRBV5-1 to TRBJ2-2; 10 bases align to TRBD2. Germline CDR1 SGHRS, CDR2 YFSETQ. V gave up 4 bases and J gave up 5 bases; unmatched junction bases: 14. CDR3 length equals 18 residues. CDR3 DNA sequence: TGCGCCAGCAGCCGGTGGTCTAGCGGGGGTGTTGGGACCGGGGAGCTGTTTTTT. Its translation is CASSRWSSGGVGTGELFF.

This rearrangement joins TRBV2 to TRBJ1-2; the D is unclear. The CDR3 contains 14 residues. Looked up from germline, CDR1 is SNHLY and CDR2 is FYNNEI. The V end lost 4 bases, the J end lost 0 bases, and 9 bases lay between the germline ends. As DNA, the CDR3 is TGTGCCAGCAGTGTAGCGGCAGCTAACTATGGCTACACCTTC. Encoded protein: CASSVAAANYGYTF.

CDR3 protein: CASSYSKGPSGNTIYF. CDR3 DNA: TGTGCCAGCAGTTACTCGAAGGGACCCTCTGGAAACACCATATATTTT. This chain links TRBV6-5 with TRBJ1-3; a weak D match, TRBD1 (5 bases). Between the trimmed V and J ends, which lost 0 bases and 0 bases, there was a span of 9 bases. The CDR3 sequence is 16 residues long. Germline assignment: CDR1 MNHEY and CDR2 SVGAGI.

The chain combines TRBV19 with TRBJ1-3; D is unresolved. V lost 7 bases, J lost 0 bases, and 10 bases lay in between. Looked up from germline, CDR1 is LNHDA and CDR2 is SQIVND (reference sequence). The CDR3 has 14 residues. Here the CDR3 reads CASTNDYSGNTIYF. The CDR3 DNA sequence: TGTGCCAGTACCAACGACTACTCTGGAAACACCATATATTTT.

The rearrangement uses TRBV7-8 and TRBJ2-2, with 12 positions matching TRBD2. This CDR3 spans 14 amino acids. Looked up from germline, CDR1 is SGHVS and CDR2 is FQNEAQ. Trimming at V came to 8 bases and at J to 6 bases, leaving 4 bases not matched to a gene. This CDR3 reads CASFRLAGAGELFF. As DNA, the CDR3 is TGTGCCAGCTTCCGACTAGCGGGGGCCGGGGAGCTGTTTTTT.

The chain has TRBV6-6 and TRBJ2-4, with a possible D match to TRBD2 (7 bases). The V end was cut by 9 bases, the J end by 2 bases, with 20 bases between. Per germline, CDR1 MNHNY and CDR2 SVGAGI (reference sequence). The CDR3 has 16 residues. In DNA, the CDR3 is TGTGCCAGTTCTCTAGGGGGGGGCTCGTCCAAAAACATTCAGTACTTC. Encoded protein: CASSLGGGSSKNIQYF.

V usage is TRBV7-9 and J usage is TRBJ1-4; D is perhaps TRBD1 (5 bases). The CDR3 loop spans 15 amino acids. Germline V CDR1 and CDR2: SEHNR, FQNEAQ (reference sequence). Between the trimmed V and J ends, which lost 1 base and 4 bases, there was a span of 10 bases. CDR3 DNA sequence: TGTGCCAGCAGCTTAGAGGTGGGGCTTAATGAAAAACTGTTTTTT. Its translation: CASSLEVGLNEKLFF.

V and J are TRBV6-5 and TRBJ1-2; D perhaps matches TRBD1 (6 bases). CDR3 length: 12 residues. Trimming took off 7 bases at V and 5 bases at J, with 11 bases between the two ends. The germline V gene has CDR1 MNHEY and CDR2 SVGAGI. CDR3 protein: CASTQQGYGYTF. The CDR3 DNA reads as TGTGCCAGCACCCAACAGGGTTATGGCTACACCTTC.

This rearrangement joins TRBV7-2 to TRBJ1-3; D gene uncertain. The CDR3 totals 16 residues. Per the germline V gene, CDR1 is SGHTA and CDR2 is FQGNSA. Trimming took 5 bases from V and 0 from J, leaving 14 bases between them. The chain's CDR3 is CASSTNGRISGNTIYF. The CDR3 DNA follows: TGTGCCAGCAGCACCAACGGACGGATCTCTGGAAACACCATATATTTT.

This sequence joins TRBV7-6 and TRBJ2-3, with 10 positions matching TRBD2. The V gene end was trimmed by 0 bases and the J gene end by 6 bases; junction bases not matched to a gene: 9. Per the germline V gene, CDR1 is SGHVS and CDR2 is FNYEAQ. The CDR3 totals 17 residues. The CDR3 reads CASSLAYPSGGTDTQYF. In nucleotides, the CDR3 is TGTGCCAGCAGCTTAGCGTACCCTAGCGGGGGAACTGATACGCAGTATTTT. Based on the CDR3 plus reference TRBV7-6 and TRBJ2-3, the full variable domain is GAGVSQSPRYKVTKRGQDVALRCDPISGHVSLYWYRQALGQGPEFLTYFNYEAQQDKSGLPNDRFSAERPEGSISTLTIQRTEQRDSAMYRCASSLAYPSGGTDTQYFGPGTRLTVL.

J is TRBJ2-3 and V is TRBV19; D gene uncertain. The ends were cut back, 5 bases at V and 0 bases at J, with 18 bases in the middle. Germline CDR1 reads LNHDA; CDR2 reads SQIVND (reference sequence). The CDR3 length is 17 residues. CDR3 bases: TGTGCCAGTAGTCGCACTCGCTCTTGGGCTAGCACAGATACGCAGTATTTT. The encoded protein is CASSRTRSWASTDTQYF.

The chain combines TRBV4-2 with TRBJ2-7, with D unresolved. Per the germline V gene, CDR1 is LGHNA and CDR2 is YNFKEQ. The length of the CDR3 is 15 residues. The germline V and J ends were trimmed by 0 bases and 3 bases, with 12 bases remaining between them. CDR3 loop: CASSQDAGEVYEQYF. The CDR3 nucleotides are TGTGCCAGCAGCCAAGATGCCGGCGAAGTCTACGAGCAGTACTTC.

This chain joins TRBV7-8 and TRBJ1-4, with no clear D. Germline V gene lookup returns CDR1 SGHVS and CDR2 FQNEAQ. Trimming left V 5 bases short and J 1 base short, with 17 bases between. The CDR3 is made up of 17 amino acids. The CDR3 DNA is TGTGCCAGCAGCCCCCTCGTACGACCACGAACTAATGAAAAACTGTTTTTT. It yields the protein CASSPLVRPRTNEKLFF.

The V call is TRBV10-3, the J call TRBJ2-1, with 9 bases fitting TRBD2. V trimming: 3 bases; J trimming: 3 bases; junction bases outside the gene matches: 3. The CDR3 length is 15 residues. Per the germline V gene, CDR1 is ENHRY and CDR2 is SYGVKD. The CDR3 spells CAISDNSGGYNEQFF. DNA of the CDR3: TGTGCCATCAGTGATAATAGCGGGGGCTACAATGAGCAGTTCTTC.

The chain is built from TRBV7-3 and TRBJ2-3; no clear D. CDR1 and CDR2 from the germline V gene are SGHTA and FQGTGA. The CDR3 runs to 15 residues. Trimming removed 0 bases from V and 3 bases from J, with 10 bases in between. CDR3 sequence: CASSLTWAQTDTQYF. In DNA, the CDR3 is TGTGCCAGCAGCTTAACGTGGGCGCAGACAGATACGCAGTATTTT.

V gene TRBV7-2 combines with J gene TRBJ2-4; 7 nucleotides align to TRBD2. Germline V gives CDR1 SGHTA, CDR2 FQGNSA. This CDR3 region has 14 residues. V gave up 3 bases and J gave up 2 bases; unmatched junction bases: 1. This CDR3 is CASSLGGSKNIQYF. DNA of the CDR3: TGTGCCAGCAGCTTGGGGGGGTCCAAAAACATTCAGTACTTC.

This clone was found once. The chain employs TRBV28 and TRBJ1-2; 8 bases are a match to TRBD1. Germline CDR1 and CDR2: MDHEN and SYDVKM. The CDR3 length is 12 residues. J lost 4 bases, V lost 8 bases, and 3 bases had no gene match. In DNA, the CDR3 is TGTGCCAGCGCTGGACAGGGCTATGGCTACACCTTC. Translation gives CASAGQGYGYTF.

This chain joins TRBV5-1 and TRBJ1-2; 7 positions match TRBD1. The trim removed 0 bases at V and 8 bases at J, leaving 4 bases unmatched. Germline assignment: CDR1 SGHRS and CDR2 YFSETQ. This CDR3 region has 13 residues. This CDR3 is CASSLGQGDGYTF. The DNA for the CDR3 is TGCGCCAGCAGCTTGGGACAGGGTGACGGCTACACCTTC.

The V gene is TRBV13, the J gene TRBJ2-1, with D tentatively TRBD1 (6 bases). Germline V CDR1 and CDR2: PRHDT, FYEKMQ (reference sequence). V lost 3 bases to trimming and J lost 9 bases, with 21 bases between them. The CDR3 extends over 16 amino acids. The DNA of the CDR3 is TGTGCCAGCAGCTTTCGGGGCAGGGGAAGTGGAGTTGAGCAGTTCTTC. Its translation is CASSFRGRGSGVEQFF.

The V call is TRBV24-1, the J call TRBJ1-5; 7 positions agree with TRBD1. CDR1 and CDR2 from the germline V gene are KGHDR and SFDVKD. The CDR3 totals 16 residues. V was pared by 4 bases and J by 4 bases, with 9 bases of the junction left unmatched. The CDR3 loop is CATSDHQGGFNQPQHF. DNA of the CDR3: TGTGCCACCAGTGACCACCAGGGGGGTTTTAATCAGCCCCAGCATTTT.

This clone was seen a handful of times. The CDR3 spells CASSIQDSYEQYF. Here the CDR3 DNA reads TGTGCCAGTAGTATTCAAGACTCTTACGAGCAGTACTTC. The chain recombines TRBV19 with TRBJ2-7, with D unclear. Per the germline V gene, CDR1 is LNHDA and CDR2 is SQIVND (reference sequence). V lost 3 bases, J lost 4 bases, and 10 bases lay in between. The CDR3 runs 13 residues.

Here the CDR3 reads CASSLPAGNEQYF. For the CDR3, the DNA is TGTGCCAGCAGCCTCCCCGCGGGCAACGAGCAGTACTTC. This chain connects TRBV9 to TRBJ2-7; D perhaps matches TRBD2 (5 bases). V was clipped by 4 bases and J by 5 bases, with 13 bases between them. This CDR3 comprises 13 residues. Looked up from germline, CDR1 is SGDLS and CDR2 is YYNGEE.

The chain links TRBV19 to TRBJ1-3; D remains ambiguous. V dropped 2 bases and J dropped 4 bases, with 12 bases sitting between them. CDR1 is LNHDA, CDR2 SQIVND, per germline (reference sequence). The CDR3 consists of 15 residues. In DNA, the CDR3 is TGTGCCAGTAGTATAAAGGGAGGGCAAGGAAACACCATATATTTT. Protein sequence: CASSIKGGQGNTIYF.

In nucleotides, the CDR3 is TGTGCCAGCAGCGTAGCGGTTTCAGCGGGATTAACGGGGGAGCTGTTTTTT. This codes for CASSVAVSAGLTGELFF. V and J are TRBV9 and TRBJ2-2, with 7 nucleotides matching TRBD2. From germline, CDR1 is SGDLS and CDR2 YYNGEE. The ends lost 0 bases at V and 8 bases at J; junction bases unmatched: 13. The CDR3 totals 17 residues.

This clone showed up just once. The chain recombines TRBV28 with TRBJ2-7; D is uncertain. Germline assignment: CDR1 MDHEN and CDR2 SYDVKM. V shed 6 bases and J shed 2 bases, with 5 bases lying between them. The CDR3 covers 11 residues. CDR3 sequence reads: CASRRTYEQYF. CDR3 sequence (DNA): TGTGCCAGCAGGCGGACCTACGAGCAGTACTTC.